The 3 T cell receptor beta chains below all came from one sample that was sequenced in a study of shared clonotypes between healthy human individuals. This table comes from immunoSEQ multiplex PCR, and its TCRdb copy is limited to in-frame clones, with some not included. The data contain some 630,000 clones, about three quarters of them singletons. The specimen sequenced was memory CD4+ T cells sorted from blood. Subset here: CD45RA-negative fraction. The receptors originated from a woman in her twenties or thirties in good health.

This clone was detected once. The chain employs TRBV6-5 and TRBJ1-3, with 8 bases matching TRBD1. CDR3 size: 14 residues. The ends lost 6 bases at V and 2 bases at J; junction bases unmatched: 3. Germline lookup yields CDR1 MNHEY and CDR2 SVGAGI. This CDR3 is CASSQGQAGNTIYF. Here the CDR3 DNA reads TGTGCCAGCAGCCAGGGACAGGCTGGAAACACCATATATTTT.

V usage is TRBV19 and J usage is TRBJ1-2, with a weak D call TRBD1 (5 bases). The CDR3 contains 12 residues. Trimming removed 6 bases from V and 3 bases from J, with 8 bases in between. Germline V gene lookup returns CDR1 LNHDA and CDR2 SQIVND (reference sequence). The DNA of the CDR3 is TGTGCCAGTAGCAGGGACCACTATGGCTACACCTTC. Residues: CASSRDHYGYTF.

This clone was detected a few times. The chain links TRBV19 to TRBJ2-1; D gene unclear. Trimming removed 3 bases at V and 0 bases at J, with 15 bases between. CDR3 length equals 17 residues. CDR1 is LNHDA, CDR2 SQIVND, per germline (reference sequence). CDR3 residues: CASSIGKPLSSYNEQFF. Here the CDR3 DNA reads TGTGCCAGTAGTATTGGGAAGCCTTTGAGCTCCTACAATGAGCAGTTCTTC. The whole variable domain, remainder taken from reference TRBV19 and TRBJ2-1, is DGGITQSPKYLFRKEGQNVTLSCEQNLNHDAMYWYRQDPGQGLRLIYYSQIVNDFQKGDIAEGYSVSREKKESFPLTVTSAQKNPTAFYLCASSIGKPLSSYNEQFFGPGTRLTVL.